A selection of T cell receptor beta chains follows, all from one sample in a study of cytotoxic CD8 clonotypes in ibrutinib-treated CLL. Method: immunoSEQ multiplex PCR; TCRdb's copy keeps in-frame clones and lacks some. The sample carries 55,000 to 85,000 clones, 90% recorded once. This specimen was PBMCs, taken after 12 months of ibrutinib treatment. These receptor sequences come from a human donor with chronic lymphocytic leukemia. The CDR3 runs from the conserved cysteine through the conserved F or W. Each record gives: J gene, D gene, V gene, clone size, CDR3 DNA, CDR3 protein. D genes are given only for firm matches. The listing skips clone size in some rows; elsewhere it reads once, few, many or a size class.

>TRBJ1-4|TRBD1|TRBV19|once
TGTGCCAGTACCCACAAAGGGCCAGGGGGCACGTCTAATGAAAAACTGTTTTTT
CASTHKGPGGTSNEKLFF
>TRBJ1-3|-|TRBV6-1|-
TGTGCCAGCAGGGTGGACAGCTACTCTGGAAACACCATATATTTT
CASRVDSYSGNTIYF
>TRBJ1-5|-|TRBV5-5|-
TGTGCCAGCAGCTTGGCTATTGTAACTCGGGGCAATCAGCCCCAGCATTTT
CASSLAIVTRGNQPQHF
>TRBJ1-3|-|TRBV11-3|-
TGTGCCAGCAGCCTTCAGAACTCTGGAAACACCATATATTTT
CASSLQNSGNTIYF
>TRBJ2-7|TRBD2|TRBV4-1|-
TGCGCCAGCAGCCAAGATTTGCGGGAGGGATACGAGCAGTACTTC
CASSQDLREGYEQYF
>TRBJ2-3|-|TRBV18|-
TGTGCCAGCTCACCATCGGGGGCAAGCACAGATACGCAGTATTTT
CASSPSGASTDTQYF
>TRBJ2-3|-|TRBV5-4|-
TGTGCCAGCAGCTTGGCAGGGGCTGAGGCAGATACGCAGTATTTT
CASSLAGAEADTQYF
>TRBJ1-1|TRBD1|TRBV30|-
TGTGCCTGGAGTCGACAGGGGAACACTGAAGCTTTCTTT
CAWSRQGNTEAFF
>TRBJ2-7|TRBD2|TRBV7-2|-
TGTGCCAGCAGTTTTCTTGGACTAGCGGGAAGGACCTACGAGCAGTACTTC
CASSFLGLAGRTYEQYF
>TRBJ1-1|-|TRBV21-1|-
TGTGCCAGCAGGGACGTGGGGGGGCCTTTT
CASRDVGGPF
>TRBJ2-1|TRBD1|TRBV18|-
TGTGCCAGCTCTCAGGGGGTGATGGAACAGCAGTTCTTC
CASSQGVMEQQFF
>TRBJ2-1|-|TRBV7-9|-
TGTGCCAGCAGCTTATTGAGCCTAGCGCGGATCTCCTACAATGAGCAGTTCTTC
CASSLLSLARISYNEQFF
>TRBJ2-1|-|TRBV6-5|-
TGTGCCAGCAGTTACGCCGGGGTCTCCTACAATGAGCAGTTCTTC
CASSYAGVSYNEQFF
>TRBJ2-7|-|TRBV11-3|once
TGTGCCAGCAGCTCAACCCCGGGACCGGGCTACGAGCAGTACTTC
CASSSTPGPGYEQYF
>TRBJ2-1|-|TRBV7-9|-
TGTGCCAGCAGGGTGAGAGCCTCCTACAATGAGCAGTTCTTC
CASRVRASYNEQFF
>TRBJ2-1|-|TRBV6-5|-
TGTGCCAGCAGTTACACGGGGTCTAGCGTAGACAATGAGCAGTTCTTC
CASSYTGSSVDNEQFF
>TRBJ1-4|-|TRBV7-2|-
TGTGCCAGCAGCGCAGGATATTCAACTAATGAAAAACTGTTTTTT
CASSAGYSTNEKLFF
>TRBJ2-1|-|TRBV7-3|-
TGTGCCAGCAGCTTACTAGGCCTAGACTCCTACAATGAGCAGTTCTTC
CASSLLGLDSYNEQFF
>TRBJ2-7|-|TRBV5-1|-
TGCGCCAGCGGCTCGGGTCCAGGCGAGCAGTACTTC
CASGSGPGEQYF
>TRBJ2-7|-|TRBV11-3|-
TGTGCCAGCAGCTTGCAGGGGTTCAACGAGCAGTACTTC
CASSLQGFNEQYF
>TRBJ1-1|-|TRBV7-9|-
TGTGCCAGCAGCTCGATGGTTGCTAGGGACACTGAAGCTTTCTTT
CASSSMVARDTEAFF
>TRBJ2-4|-|TRBV2|-
TGTGCCAGCAGTGACAGGGCTCGAAACATTCAGTACTTC
CASSDRARNIQYF
>TRBJ2-2|-|TRBV5-1|-
TGCGCCAGCAGCTTGGAGGGCCTCGCGTTGGTATTAGCCGGGGAGCTGTTTTTT
CASSLEGLALVLAGELFF
>TRBJ2-7|TRBD2|TRBV4-1|-
TGCGCCAGCAGCCAGATTCCCGGGGGGACTAGCGGCGAGCAGTACTTC
CASSQIPGGTSGEQYF
>TRBJ1-2|TRBD1|TRBV4-1|-
TGCGCCAGCAGCCCCGGACAGGGACGAGATGGCTACACCTTC
CASSPGQGRDGYTF
>TRBJ2-1|-|TRBV2|-
TGTGCCAGCAGCAGGGTTCTTGACAATGAGCAGTTCTTC
CASSRVLDNEQFF
>TRBJ1-1|-|TRBV4-1|-
TGCGCCAGCAGCAGGGAAAGCCGGGGGTTTAACACTGAAGCTTTCTTT
CASSRESRGFNTEAFF
>TRBJ2-5|-|TRBV6-5|-
TGTGCCACCCGCCGGCCGATTAATCAAGAGACCCAGTACTTC
CATRRPINQETQYF
>TRBJ1-5|-|TRBV29-1|-
TGCAGCGTAGCCGGGACAAGCACCAATCAGCCCCAGCATTTT
CSVAGTSTNQPQHF
>TRBJ2-7|-|TRBV4-2|few
TGTGCCAGCAGCCAAGCGGCAGGATCCCCTCACGAGCAGTACTTC
CASSQAAGSPHEQYF
>TRBJ2-3|-|TRBV5-6|few
TGTGCCAGCAGCTTGTGGGCAGGGGTAACAGATACGCAGTATTTT
CASSLWAGVTDTQYF
>TRBJ2-7|TRBD1|TRBV5-6|-
TGTGCCAGCAGCCTCCTGACAGGGATTGGATCGGATTTC
CASSLLTGIGSDF
>TRBJ2-5|-|TRBV7-3|once
TGTGCCAGCAGCATTTCCGGGCCACCCCAAGAGACCCAGTACTTC
CASSISGPPQETQYF
>TRBJ2-1|TRBD2|TRBV7-7|-
TGTGCCAGCAGCGAATTGAGCGGGAGGGGTCGCAATGAGCAGTTCTTC
CASSELSGRGRNEQFF
>TRBJ2-7|-|TRBV11-3|-
TGTGCCAGCAGCTTAGCCGTCTACGAGCAGTACTTC
CASSLAVYEQYF
>TRBJ2-1|-|TRBV5-1|few
TGCGCCAGCAGCTACGGGACAGAGCAGTTCTTC
CASSYGTEQFF
>TRBJ1-3|-|TRBV5-1|-
TGCGCCAGCAGCTTGGAACAGTACTCTGGAAACACCATATATTTT
CASSLEQYSGNTIYF
>TRBJ2-2|-|TRBV29-1|-
TGCAGCGTTGAAGATTCTACAGCGAACACCGGGGAGCTGTTTTTT
CSVEDSTANTGELFF
>TRBJ1-2|-|TRBV19|-
TGTGCCAGTAGTATGATAGGAGGCCCTGGTCATGGCTACACCTTC
CASSMIGGPGHGYTF
>TRBJ2-7|-|TRBV10-1|-
TGCGCCAGCAGTGACCCCTCGACTAGCTCCTACGAGCAGTACTTC
CASSDPSTSSYEQYF
>TRBJ2-3|TRBD2|TRBV7-3|-
TGTGCCAGCAGCTTAAACCCGTTGGAGCGGGGCCACACAGATACGCAGTATTTT
CASSLNPLERGHTDTQYF
>TRBJ1-2|-|TRBV10-3|-
TGTGCCATCGGGGACCTCTATGGCTACACCTTC
CAIGDLYGYTF
>TRBJ1-4|-|TRBV11-3|once
TGTGCCAGCAGTTGGGGCACTAATGAAAAACTGTTTTTT
CASSWGTNEKLFF